This T cell receptor (beta chain) appears in the sequencing data of a study of T-cell reconstitution after alpha-beta-depleted transplantation in children. Construction of the TCRbeta library involved unique molecular identifiers. TCRdb re-derived calls from the PCR reads in MiXCR, one entry per CDR3 protein. The sample lists 500,000 or so distinct CDR3 sequences; approximately 32% were seen once. The V gene end was trimmed by 4 bases and the J gene end by 4 bases; junction bases not matched to a gene: 9. CDR3 size: 14 residues. The germline V gene encodes CDR1 SQVTM and CDR2 ANQGSEA. The J gene is TRBJ2-5, the V gene TRBV29-1, with 7 nucleotides matching TRBD2. Specimen: PBMCs from the stem cell graft donor, collected from the stem cell graft. This TCR derives from a human donor who donated a stem cell graft to a child with aplastic anemia. The CDR3 sequence: CSVGPWGGPETQYF. CDR3 DNA: TGCAGCGTTGGGCCTTGGGGAGGGCCAGAGACCCAGTACTTC.